A selection of T cell receptor beta chains follows, all from one sample in a study of T cells in Graves' hyperthyroidism and ophthalmopathy. TCRdb re-derived calls from the multiplex PCR reads in MiXCR, one entry per CDR3 protein. The sample holds about 520,000 distinct CDR3 sequences, under 25% seen once. Sequences were obtained from blood. These receptors originate from a man aged 18 to 30 with Graves' hyperthyroidism. Each CDR3 is given with its conserved first and last residue. A D gene is named only where the DNA matches it firmly. Clone size is not always given. Where it is, it says once, few, many or a class for expanded clones.

J gene: TRBJ2-7; clone size: -; D gene: TRBD2; V gene: TRBV19; CDR3 DNA: TGTGCCAGTAGCTCAGCCAGCGGGGGGCCCTACGAGCAGTACTTC; CDR3 protein: CASSSASGGPYEQYF
J gene: TRBJ2-2; clone size: few; D gene: -; V gene: TRBV30; CDR3 DNA: TGTGCCTGGAGTGTTAGGGAGGAGCTGTTTTTT; CDR3 protein: CAWSVREELFF
J gene: TRBJ1-3; clone size: -; D gene: -; V gene: TRBV28; CDR3 DNA: TGTGCCAGCAGTGGGTCGGCTGGAAACACCATATATTTT; CDR3 protein: CASSGSAGNTIYF
J gene: TRBJ2-7; clone size: many; D gene: -; V gene: TRBV28; CDR3 DNA: TGTGCCAGCAGTTTAAACCGTTACGAGCAGTACTTC; CDR3 protein: CASSLNRYEQYF
J gene: TRBJ2-5; clone size: -; D gene: -; V gene: TRBV12-3/TRBV12-4; CDR3 DNA: TGTGCCAGCAGCAATGACGGCCAAACCCAGTACTTC; CDR3 protein: CASSNDGQTQYF
J gene: TRBJ1-2; clone size: few; D gene: -; V gene: TRBV6-5; CDR3 DNA: TGTGCCAGCAGTTACTCGGAGGTAACAATGGGCTGCACCTTC; CDR3 protein: CASSYSEVTMGCTF
J gene: TRBJ1-1; clone size: -; D gene: -; V gene: TRBV13; CDR3 DNA: TGTGCCAGCAGCTTAATCGGGGGGTCGAGCACTGAAGCTTTCTTT; CDR3 protein: CASSLIGGSSTEAFF
J gene: TRBJ2-7; clone size: many; D gene: -; V gene: TRBV6-1; CDR3 DNA: TGTGCCAGCAGTGAAGCGCAGAGACTGCAGTACTTC; CDR3 protein: CASSEAQRLQYF
J gene: TRBJ1-2; clone size: many; D gene: -; V gene: TRBV24-1; CDR3 DNA: TGTGCCACCAGTGACGGACCGAATAGGGGCTACACCTTC; CDR3 protein: CATSDGPNRGYTF
J gene: TRBJ2-3; clone size: -; D gene: TRBD2; V gene: TRBV6-5; CDR3 DNA: TGTGCCAGCAGTTGGTGGGCTAGCGGGGGCACAGATACGCAGTATTTT; CDR3 protein: CASSWWASGGTDTQYF
J gene: TRBJ1-1; clone size: many; D gene: TRBD1; V gene: TRBV13; CDR3 DNA: TGTGCCAGCAGCTTAGAGGGGGCCATGAACACTGAAGCTTTCTTT; CDR3 protein: CASSLEGAMNTEAFF